These 3 T cell receptor beta chains share one sample of origin, sequenced in a study of T cell responses to AZD1222 COVID-19 vaccine. Data came from immunoSEQ multiplex PCR; TCRdb stores just in-frame clones and leaves some out. The table shows almost 95,000 clones, with 85% occurring only once. This specimen consisted of peripheral blood, obtained 28 days after the second AZD1222 dose. The receptors originated from an adult who received the AZD1222 COVID-19 vaccine.

The V call is TRBV14, the J call TRBJ2-2, with D possibly being TRBD1 or TRBD2 (5 bases each). The CDR3 consists of 15 residues. The germline V gene encodes CDR1 SGHDN and CDR2 FVKESK. Trimming removed 0 bases from V and 5 bases from J, with 10 bases in between. DNA for the CDR3: TGTGCCAGCAGCCAAGATGTTGGGGGAACCGGGGAGCTGTTTTTT. This sequence encodes CASSQDVGGTGELFF.

This chain joins TRBV3-1 (or the pseudogene TRBV3-2) and TRBJ1-5; no definite D call. Germline V CDR1 and CDR2: LGHDT, YNNKEL (reference sequence). CDR3 length equals 15 residues. The V end was cut by 0 bases, the J end by 9 bases, with 15 bases between. This CDR3 reads CASSQDLTERRPQHF. The CDR3 DNA follows: TGTGCCAGCAGCCAAGATCTTACAGAAAGGCGGCCCCAGCATTTT.

J is TRBJ2-3 and V is TRBV2; 7 bases fit TRBD1. CDR3 length equals 13 residues. CDR1 and CDR2 (germline): SNHLY, FYNNEI. V lost 5 bases to trimming and J lost 4 bases; unmatched junction nucleotides: 3. This CDR3 is CASSRQGSDTQYF. The CDR3 DNA reads as TGTGCCAGCAGTCGACAGGGCTCAGATACGCAGTATTTT.